Sequencing of this TCR beta chain was carried out in a study of early T cells in non-severe SARS-CoV-2 infection (dated by TCRdb to the early 2020s). For the wider study: TCR sequencing used bulk RNA from unsorted whole blood, so alpha and beta chains could not be paired. Here is what the overall study found, with its caveats: VDJdb matching was skewed toward anti-spike CD8 responses and likely underestimated virus-specific expansions by missing private and CD4 specificities.

From the cysteine up to the phenylalanine, the CDR3 has a length of 17 residues. Only the CDR3 region is kept as DNA, spanning 51 bases read in frame from base 1. The germline V gene sets CDR1 to SGHTA and CDR2 to FQGNSA. V is cut by 0 bases and J by 7 bases, and the space between the germline ends is 19 bases. Set within a cohort of healthcare workers in London, UK, this nested case-control study involved weekly PCR testing of nasopharyngeal swabs along with blood sampling. Between 23 and 31 March 2020, the week of the UK lockdown, healthcare workers were enrolled and then followed up weekly for as long as 16 weeks. Many counts were recorded for this clonotype. Its antigen is currently not known. No qualities accompany the bases; no much larger clone lies one base away. Libraries were constructed by 5' RACE. Instrument on record: NextSeq 500. The TCR library protocol attached unique molecular identifiers to individual cDNA molecules to correct for sequencing error and PCR bias. Sequencing covered both TCR alpha and beta chains, and within each sample the abundances of alpha and beta sequences were tightly co-correlated. Per the authors' processing: Decombinator V4 was used to annotate TCR sequences for V gene, J gene and CDR3. TCRs were defined as expanded if a significant change between any two time points was detected under a Poisson model with p below 0.0001. TCR abundances were normalised to the total number of TCRs sequenced per sample and expressed as counts per million. TRAV1-2 paired with TRAJ12, TRAJ20 or TRAJ33 defined MAIT TCRs, while TRAV10 paired with TRAJ18 defined iNKT TCRs. VDJdb, accessed 1 November 2021, was searched for CMV, EBV and SARS-CoV-2 annotated TCRs, with TCRs annotated for multiple antigens excluded. TCRdb reworked the public reads: Q25 trimming with fastp, MiXCR clone assembly, productive beta chains retained. Every distinct CDR3 protein forms one entry, paired with its most common genes and DNA. TCRdb's processing, not the authors' own work, is the source of the V and J calls. This sample holds around 55,000 distinct CDR3 sequences; under 8% were observed only once. The ten biggest clones cover approximately 5.5% of the sample.

The source was whole blood, collected at baseline. The receptor was isolated from an adult who was a healthcare worker with PCR-confirmed SARS-CoV-2 infection or an uninfected control (not recorded which). Recombination connected TRBV7-2 to TRBJ2-1; too little of a D gene remains to name it. CDR3 reads: CASSLAALYLSANEQFF. The DNA reads TGTGCCAGCAGCTTAGCTGCTCTCTATTTGTCGGCAAATGAGCAGTTCTTC.